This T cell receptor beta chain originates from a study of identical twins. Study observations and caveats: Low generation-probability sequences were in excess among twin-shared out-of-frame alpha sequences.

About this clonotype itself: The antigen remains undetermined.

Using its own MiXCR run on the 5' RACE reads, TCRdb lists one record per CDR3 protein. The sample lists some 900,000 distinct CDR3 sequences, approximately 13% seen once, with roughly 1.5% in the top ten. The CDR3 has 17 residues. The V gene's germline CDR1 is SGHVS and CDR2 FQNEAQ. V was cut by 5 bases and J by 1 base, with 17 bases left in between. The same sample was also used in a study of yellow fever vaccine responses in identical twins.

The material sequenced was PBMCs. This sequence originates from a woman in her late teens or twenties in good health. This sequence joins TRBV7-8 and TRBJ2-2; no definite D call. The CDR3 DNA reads TGTGCCAGCAGCGACCCCTTCCCGGGCGGGAACACCGGGGAGCTGTTTTTT. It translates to CASSDPFPGGNTGELFF. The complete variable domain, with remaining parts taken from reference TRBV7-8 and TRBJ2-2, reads GAGVSQSPRYKVAKRGQDVALRCDPISGHVSLFWYQQALGQGPEFLTYFQNEAQLDKSGLPSDRFFAERPEGSVSTLKIQRTQQEDSAVYLCASSDPFPGGNTGELFFGEGSRLTVL.